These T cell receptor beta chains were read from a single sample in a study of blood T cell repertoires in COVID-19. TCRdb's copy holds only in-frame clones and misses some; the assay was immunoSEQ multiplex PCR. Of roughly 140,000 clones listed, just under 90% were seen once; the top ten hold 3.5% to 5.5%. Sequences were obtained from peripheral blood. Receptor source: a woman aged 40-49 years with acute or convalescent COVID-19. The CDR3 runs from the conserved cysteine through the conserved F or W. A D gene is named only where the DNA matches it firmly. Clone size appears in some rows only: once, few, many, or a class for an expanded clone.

CDR3 protein: CASSLTAMNTEAFF
CDR3 DNA: TGTGCCAGCAGTTTAACAGCTATGAACACTGAAGCTTTCTTT
V gene: TRBV28
clone size: -
D gene: -
J gene: TRBJ1-1

CDR3 protein: CASSLEVAGSGGELFF
CDR3 DNA: TGCGCCAGCAGCTTGGAGGTAGCGGGAAGCGGCGGGGAGCTGTTTTTT
V gene: TRBV5-1
clone size: -
D gene: TRBD2
J gene: TRBJ2-2

CDR3 protein: CASTLDRGSYEQYF
CDR3 DNA: TGTGCCAGCACTCTGGACAGGGGCTCCTACGAGCAGTACTTC
V gene: TRBV2
clone size: -
D gene: TRBD1
J gene: TRBJ2-7

CDR3 protein: CASIRQGEGYEQYF
CDR3 DNA: TGTGCCAGCATCCGACAGGGTGAAGGGTACGAGCAGTACTTC
V gene: TRBV5-6
clone size: -
D gene: TRBD1
J gene: TRBJ2-7

CDR3 protein: CAGAVDSNQPQHF
CDR3 DNA: TGTGCCGGGGCAGTCGATAGCAATCAGCCCCAGCATTTT
V gene: TRBV6-5
clone size: few
D gene: -
J gene: TRBJ1-5

CDR3 protein: CASSLAEKRGYGYTF
CDR3 DNA: TGTGCCAGCAGCTTAGCCGAAAAACGCGGCTATGGCTACACCTTC
V gene: TRBV7-9
clone size: -
D gene: -
J gene: TRBJ1-2

CDR3 protein: CASSYPGLAGYTQYF
CDR3 DNA: TGTGCCAGCAGCTACCCGGGACTAGCGGGTTATACGCAGTATTTT
V gene: TRBV5-8
clone size: -
D gene: TRBD2
J gene: TRBJ2-3

CDR3 protein: CASSQDKHGTGGGFDYGYTF
CDR3 DNA: TGTGCCAGCAGCCAAGATAAGCATGGAACAGGGGGCGGCTTCGACTATGGCTACACCTTC
V gene: TRBV14
clone size: once
D gene: TRBD1
J gene: TRBJ1-2

CDR3 protein: CASSMGLSNYGYTF
CDR3 DNA: TGTGCCAGCAGCATGGGACTATCTAACTATGGCTACACCTTC
V gene: TRBV6-5
clone size: -
D gene: -
J gene: TRBJ1-2

CDR3 protein: CAGPDSYSNQPQHF
CDR3 DNA: TGCGCCGGTCCGGACAGCTATAGCAATCAGCCCCAGCATTTT
V gene: TRBV5-1
clone size: once
D gene: -
J gene: TRBJ1-5

CDR3 protein: CASSPISISGANVLTF
CDR3 DNA: TGTGCCAGCAGCCCGATTAGCATCTCTGGGGCCAACGTCCTGACTTTC
V gene: TRBV6-6
clone size: -
D gene: -
J gene: TRBJ2-6

CDR3 protein: CASSYALTGGGGELFF
CDR3 DNA: TGTGCCAGCAGTTACGCATTGACAGGGGGCGGGGGGGAGCTGTTTTTT
V gene: TRBV6-5
clone size: -
D gene: TRBD1
J gene: TRBJ2-2

CDR3 protein: CASRQHRGETQYF
CDR3 DNA: TGTGCCAGCAGGCAGCACAGGGGAGAGACCCAGTACTTC
V gene: TRBV5-8
clone size: -
D gene: TRBD1
J gene: TRBJ2-5

CDR3 protein: CAWTLSGANVLTF
CDR3 DNA: TGTGCCTGGACTCTCTCTGGGGCCAACGTCCTGACTTTC
V gene: TRBV30
clone size: -
D gene: -
J gene: TRBJ2-6

CDR3 protein: CASSQLRDRRGMALHEQYF
CDR3 DNA: TGCGCCAGCAGCCAATTGAGAGACAGGCGTGGGATGGCGCTCCACGAGCAGTACTTC
V gene: TRBV4-1
clone size: -
D gene: -
J gene: TRBJ2-7

CDR3 protein: CASSVSTGNYEQYF
CDR3 DNA: TGCGCCAGCAGCGTATCAACCGGGAACTACGAGCAGTACTTC
V gene: TRBV5-1
clone size: -
D gene: -
J gene: TRBJ2-7

CDR3 protein: CSVGTVSNQPQHF
CDR3 DNA: TGCAGCGTCGGGACAGTCAGCAATCAGCCCCAGCATTTT
V gene: TRBV29-1
clone size: -
D gene: TRBD1
J gene: TRBJ1-5

CDR3 protein: CASSLAQEYGYTF
CDR3 DNA: TGTGCCAGCAGCTTAGCCCAGGAATATGGCTACACCTTC
V gene: TRBV7-9
clone size: -
D gene: -
J gene: TRBJ1-2

CDR3 protein: CASSLTFNRGNEQFF
CDR3 DNA: TGTGCCAGCAGCTTAACGTTCAACAGGGGTAATGAGCAGTTCTTC
V gene: TRBV7-3
clone size: -
D gene: TRBD1
J gene: TRBJ2-1

CDR3 protein: CASSLLVGEQYF
CDR3 DNA: TGTGCCAGCAGTTTATTAGTCGGCGAGCAGTACTTC
V gene: TRBV12-3/TRBV12-4
clone size: -
D gene: -
J gene: TRBJ2-7

CDR3 protein: CASSGRDRWDTEAFF
CDR3 DNA: TGTGCCAGCAGCGGTAGGGACAGGTGGGACACTGAAGCTTTCTTT
V gene: TRBV7-9
clone size: -
D gene: TRBD1
J gene: TRBJ1-1

CDR3 protein: CASSFREVTYEQYF
CDR3 DNA: TGTGCCAGCAGCTTCCGGGAGGTTACCTACGAGCAGTACTTC
V gene: TRBV7-2
clone size: few
D gene: TRBD2
J gene: TRBJ2-7

CDR3 protein: CASSSPGQGAYTEAFF
CDR3 DNA: TGCGCCAGCAGCTCCCCGGGACAGGGGGCATATACTGAAGCTTTCTTT
V gene: TRBV5-1
clone size: -
D gene: TRBD1
J gene: TRBJ1-1

CDR3 protein: CASSLAPSGRGNSYEQYF
CDR3 DNA: TGCGCCAGCAGCTTGGCTCCTAGCGGGAGGGGAAATAGCTACGAGCAGTACTTC
V gene: TRBV5-1
clone size: few
D gene: TRBD2
J gene: TRBJ2-7

CDR3 protein: CASSPPGRNTEAFF
CDR3 DNA: TGTGCCAGCTCACCACCAGGGAGGAACACTGAAGCTTTCTTT
V gene: TRBV18
clone size: -
D gene: -
J gene: TRBJ1-1

CDR3 protein: CASSLGTGSEKLFF
CDR3 DNA: TGCGCCAGCAGCCTTGGGACAGGTAGTGAAAAACTGTTTTTT
V gene: TRBV4-3
clone size: few
D gene: TRBD1
J gene: TRBJ1-4

CDR3 protein: CASSYHTGENGYTF
CDR3 DNA: TGTGCCAGCAGTTACCACACAGGGGAGAATGGCTACACCTTC
V gene: TRBV6-5
clone size: -
D gene: TRBD1
J gene: TRBJ1-2

CDR3 protein: CASSQIRTGGFEQYF
CDR3 DNA: TGTGCCAGCTCACAAATAAGGACAGGGGGGTTTGAGCAGTACTTC
V gene: TRBV18
clone size: -
D gene: TRBD1
J gene: TRBJ2-7

CDR3 protein: CASSRLGQYEQFF
CDR3 DNA: TGTGCCAGCAGCCGCCTCGGACAATATGAGCAGTTCTTC
V gene: TRBV6-5
clone size: -
D gene: -
J gene: TRBJ2-1

CDR3 protein: CASSLSREDYGYTF
CDR3 DNA: TGTGCCAGCAGTTTGTCCAGGGAGGACTATGGCTACACCTTC
V gene: TRBV28
clone size: -
D gene: -
J gene: TRBJ1-2

CDR3 protein: CASHRQGSLNYGYTF
CDR3 DNA: TGTGCCAGCCACCGCCAGGGATCTCTTAACTATGGCTACACCTTC
V gene: TRBV28
clone size: -
D gene: -
J gene: TRBJ1-2

CDR3 protein: CSVGTVSPYEQYF
CDR3 DNA: TGCAGCGTTGGGACAGTCTCCCCCTACGAGCAGTACTTC
V gene: TRBV29-1
clone size: -
D gene: -
J gene: TRBJ2-7